This T cell receptor beta chain was identified in a study of cytomegalovirus exposure and HLA in healthy donors. The V and J ends lost 2 bases and 6 bases respectively, with 10 bases between them. CDR1 is SGHTA, CDR2 FQGTGA, per germline. CDR3 length equals 13 residues. The donors belonged to the approximately 130-subject validation cohort, separate from the 666-subject first cohort. Study observations and caveats: High sensitivity and specificity were reportedly achieved when the classifier diagnosed cytomegalovirus status. There were some 150 TCR beta chains listed as cytomegalovirus-associated. Specific recognition of CMV antigens was confirmed in vitro for a few chains (all CMV-associated).

Assay used: immunoSEQ multiplex PCR; TCRdb lists only in-frame clones, some missing. The data contain about 110,000 clones, roughly 84% of them singletons. About this clone: Its matching antigen is unknown.

The sample comprised PBMCs. The chain couples TRBV7-3 to TRBJ1-2; D ambiguous. The TCR was taken from a woman under 30 in good health and CMV-seronegative. CDR3 in amino acids: CASSLGGRDGYTF. The CDR3, as DNA: TGTGCCAGCAGCTTAGGAGGGCGAGATGGCTACACCTTC.